This T cell receptor (beta chain) was captured in a study of blood T cell repertoires in COVID-19 (dated by TCRdb to the early 2020s). Concerning the study at large: Collaborator samples came from the United States, Italy and Spain and covered acute and convalescent phases of COVID-19. Subjects who had been exposed to COVID-19, were actively infected with it, or had recovered from it provided the deeply sampled blood TCRbeta repertoires that made up the dataset. The samples were drawn from the first 160 participants of the ongoing ImmuneRACE study and from more than 1,000 subjects provided by 6 global collaborators. The repertoires were released in a freely available public database meant as a resource for research on the immune response to SARS-CoV-2. HLA class I and class II types, where available, came from metadata supplied by the sample provider rather than from assay-based typing. The prospective study material was composed of cDNA or gDNA derived from T cells, B-cell-depleted T cells, or PBMCs. Sample metadata almost always included a de-identified subject ID, COVID-19 status, age in years and sex. Summary of the overall study and its limitations: How much clinical and demographic metadata was included differed by source and by participant, and the metadata was provided uncurated.

V is trimmed back by 2 bases and J by 3 bases, and the junction contains 9 bases that no gene match accounts for. The CDR3 runs 17 residues from the cysteine to the phenylalanine. Only the CDR3 DNA stays, 51 bases, in frame from base 1. The germline V gene (reference sequence) provides CDR1 MNHEY and CDR2 SMNVEV. As for this clone: The specificity of this receptor is unknown. Base qualities were left out, and no much larger clone turns up one base away.

TCRbeta CDR3 regions were amplified from genomic DNA by means of the immunoSEQ Assay, a bias-controlled multiplex PCR. On the study's bioinformatics: Nucleated cell counts per sample were estimated from amplification of reference gene primers within the assay. To quantify the absolute abundance of each unique TCRbeta CDR3 rearrangement, sequence reads were collapsed and filtered. For each sample, productive Simpson clonality was calculated as the square root of Simpson's diversity index over productive rearrangements. TCRdb took over this immuneACCESS table, retaining in-frame rearrangements with V and J assigned. Such tables are incomplete; in checked studies, under half of the missing clones stem from an unresolved V gene, and the remainder is unexplained. That table gives V, J and clone size, and the DNA gave D and trimming. The sample yields 230,000 or so clones; 88% were counted once. The ten largest clonotypes hold about 2.5% of the sample.

Participants in the prospective study were aged 18 to 89 years, lived in 20 to 25 United States geographic areas, and enrolled through a virtual design. Cohort assignment in the prospective study relied on participant-reported clinical history from a screening survey and a study questionnaire. Each participant in the prospective study had whole blood, serum and a nasopharyngeal or oropharyngeal swab collected by mobile phlebotomists. Prospective study participants could optionally give additional blood draws and questionnaires over a roughly two-month period. Before DNA extraction, prospective study blood samples were shipped either frozen or at room temperature.

This TCR was recovered from a woman between 40 and 50 years old with acute COVID-19. Sequencing was done on a sample of PBMCs or T cells enriched from blood (not recorded which). The chain joins TRBV27 to TRBJ2-4; TRBD2 matches 8 bases in the middle. The nucleotide sequence reads TGTGCCAGCAGTTTAAAACCCCCCCGGGGGGGCAAAAACATTCAGTACTTC. It translates to CASSLKPPRGGKNIQYF.